Shown below are 18 T cell receptor beta chains from a single sample sequenced in a study of OX40 agonist ivuxolimab in advanced cancers. Profiling relied on immunoSEQ multiplex PCR, and the TCRdb table lists in-frame clones only, not all of them. The sample carries 55,000 to 80,000 clones, around 79% recorded once. The sequencing used CD4+ or CD8+ T cells sorted from blood, collected in a trial of the OX40 agonist ivuxolimab. These TCRs come from an adult with an advanced solid tumor such as melanoma, head and neck, liver or kidney cancer.

The chain has TRBV19 and TRBJ2-7, with 8 positions matching TRBD1. Trimming cost V 6 bases and J 4 bases; bases outside gene matches: 8. The CDR3 extends over 14 amino acids. Germline V lookup: CDR1 LNHDA, CDR2 SQIVND (reference sequence). The CDR3 reads CASRPRTGSYEQYF. The CDR3 DNA sequence: TGTGCCAGTAGGCCCCGGACAGGGTCATACGAGCAGTACTTC.

The chain combines TRBV5-4 with TRBJ1-5; D is unclear. The CDR3 spans 14 residues. CDR1 is SGHNT, CDR2 YYREEE, per germline (reference sequence). The V gene lost 0 bases and the J gene lost 4 bases, with 8 bases spanning the gap. The chain's CDR3 is CASSLAGENQPQHF. DNA for the CDR3: TGTGCCAGCAGCTTGGCTGGGGAGAATCAGCCCCAGCATTTT.

The chain couples TRBV4-1 to TRBJ2-7, with D tentatively TRBD2 (6 bases). The V end lost 0 bases, the J end lost 2 bases, and 8 bases lay between the germline ends. The CDR3 has 14 residues. Germline CDR1 is MGHRA and CDR2 is YSYEKL. The CDR3 region is CASSQDAGPYEQYV. CDR3 DNA sequence: TGCGCCAGCAGCCAAGATGCGGGGCCCTACGAGCAGTACGTC.

This CDR3 reads CASSLVGLRTGELFF. The CDR3 nucleotides read TGTGCCAGCAGTCTTGTGGGCTTGAGAACCGGGGAGCTGTTTTTT. This chain connects TRBV28 to TRBJ2-2; D gene ambiguous. The CDR3 contains 15 residues. V was clipped by 5 bases and J by 5 bases, with 15 bases between them. Germline lookup yields CDR1 MDHEN and CDR2 SYDVKM. The variable domain in full, with the rest retrieved from reference TRBV28 and TRBJ2-2, is DVKVTQSSRYLVKRTGEKVFLECVQDMDHENMFWYRQDPGLGLRLIYFSYDVKMKEKGDIPEGYSVSREKKERFSLILESASTNQTSMYLCASSLVGLRTGELFFGEGSRLTVL.

The chain couples TRBV7-2 to TRBJ1-6; D ambiguous. Deletions cut 0 bases from V and 0 bases from J, with 12 bases between. From germline, CDR1 is SGHTA and CDR2 FQGNSA. The CDR3 sequence is 18 residues long. DNA for the CDR3: TGTGCCAGCAGCTTAGCGCTTACGGTTTACTCCTATAATTCACCCCTCCACTTT. Encoded protein: CASSLALTVYSYNSPLHF.

This chain connects TRBV5-6 to TRBJ1-6; weak D call: TRBD1 (5 bases). Germline V lookup: CDR1 SGHDT, CDR2 YYEEEE. The CDR3 is 16 amino acids. Trimming left V 2 bases short and J 0 bases short, with 9 bases between. CDR3 residues: CASSFWGDSYNSPLHF. In DNA form, the CDR3 reads TGTGCCAGCAGCTTCTGGGGGGACTCCTATAATTCACCCCTCCACTTT.

This chain connects TRBV18 to TRBJ1-4, with D unresolved. The CDR3 sequence is 12 residues long. The V end was cut by 5 bases, the J end by 7 bases, with 8 bases between. Germline V lookup: CDR1 KGHSH, CDR2 LQKENI. The CDR3 here is CASSMSPEKLFF. The DNA for the CDR3 is TGTGCCAGCTCAATGTCGCCTGAAAAACTGTTTTTT.

A note on this clone: The sample holds other DNA sequences that translate to the same CDR3. V and J are TRBV27 and TRBJ1-5; 8 bases are a match to TRBD1. V shed 8 bases, J shed 0 bases, and the junction held 18 bases outside the gene matches. The length of the CDR3 is 19 residues. From germline, CDR1 is MNHEY and CDR2 SMNVEV (reference sequence). The CDR3 DNA reads as TGTGCCAGCCGAAGAGGGACAGGACTTGGAGCCTATAGCAATCAGCCCCAGCATTTT. Amino acid sequence: CASRRGTGLGAYSNQPQHF.

The rearrangement links TRBV18 to TRBJ2-5, with D possibly matching TRBD1 (6 bases). Trimming stripped 3 bases from V and 2 bases from J, with 13 bases between. CDR1 KGHSH and CDR2 LQKENI come from the germline V gene. This CDR3 is built from 15 residues. CDR3 amino acids: CASSPIIGQQETQYF. CDR3 DNA: TGTGCCAGCTCACCTATAATCGGACAGCAAGAGACCCAGTACTTC.

This clone was detected a few times. The V call is TRBV28, the J call TRBJ2-6; 7 bases align to TRBD1. J was trimmed by 6 bases and V by 5 bases; bases with no gene match: 16. The germline V gene encodes CDR1 MDHEN and CDR2 SYDVKM. The CDR3 spans 18 residues. CDR3 region: CASSALLGQSVEANVLTF. In DNA, the CDR3 is TGTGCCAGCAGTGCCCTTCTGGGACAGTCGGTAGAGGCCAACGTCCTGACTTTC.

The chain combines TRBV7-2 with TRBJ2-2; the D is unclear. CDR1 SGHTA and CDR2 FQGNSA come from the germline V gene. CDR3 length equals 14 residues. Trimming stripped 1 base from V and 2 bases from J, with 5 bases between. The chain's CDR3 is CASSLDGNTGELFF. DNA for the CDR3: TGTGCCAGCAGCTTAGATGGCAACACCGGGGAGCTGTTTTTT.

The CDR3 DNA reads as TGTGCCAGCAGCACGATACTAGGGTCAACCGGGGAGCTGTTTTTT. Protein sequence: CASSTILGSTGELFF. V gene TRBV7-2 combines with J gene TRBJ2-2; possible D gene TRBD2, 5 bases. Germline V gives CDR1 SGHTA, CDR2 FQGNSA. The CDR3 runs 15 residues. Trimming left V 5 bases short and J 5 bases short, with 15 bases between. The full variable domain, in which reference TRBV7-2 and TRBJ2-2 provide the parts outside the CDR3, is GAGVSQSPSNKVTEKGKDVELRCDPISGHTALYWYRQSLGQGLEFLIYFQGNSAPDKSGLPSDRFSAERTGGSVSTLTIQRTQQEDSAVYLCASSTILGSTGELFFGEGSRLTVL.

This chain connects TRBV28 to TRBJ2-1, with D possibly matching TRBD1 (8 bases). The CDR3 is 12 amino acids. From germline, CDR1 is MDHEN and CDR2 SYDVKM. V was pared by 6 bases and J by 12 bases, with 15 bases between. In DNA, the CDR3 is TGTGCCAGCAGGATGACAGGGGAGGGGCAGTTCTTC. Translated: CASRMTGEGQFF.

This sequence joins TRBV11-3 and TRBJ2-2, with 9 bases matching TRBD1. V trimming: 6 bases; J trimming: 6 bases; junction bases outside the gene matches: 5. CDR3 length: 14 residues. Germline V CDR1 and CDR2: SGHNT, YENEEA. The CDR3 DNA reads as TGTGCCAGCAGACCGGGGACAGGGTCCGGGGAGCTGTTTTTT. This translates into CASRPGTGSGELFF.

V usage is TRBV5-6 and J usage is TRBJ2-1; D not resolved. The CDR3 is 16 amino acids. Germline loops: CDR1 SGHDT, CDR2 YYEEEE. Trimming shortened V by 0 bases and J by 1 base, and 11 bases separated the two germline ends. CDR3 sequence reads: CASSLEGVGSYNEQFF. CDR3 sequence (DNA): TGTGCCAGCAGCTTGGAAGGAGTAGGATCCTACAATGAGCAGTTCTTC. Looking up the rest from reference TRBV5-6 and TRBJ2-1 gives the full variable domain: DAGVTQSPTHLIKTRGQQVTLRCSPKSGHDTVSWYQQALGQGPQFIFQYYEEEERQRGNFPDRFSGHQFPNYSSELNVNALLLGDSALYLCASSLEGVGSYNEQFFGPGTRLTVL.

CDR3 bases: TGTGCCAGCAGTGCCCTTTTATGGGGGGCGATAGATACGCAGTATTTT. Translation gives CASSALLWGAIDTQYF. The rearrangement uses TRBV2 and TRBJ2-3; D is perhaps TRBD1 or TRBD2 (6 bases each). The germline V and J ends were trimmed by 4 bases and 5 bases, with 19 bases remaining between them. The CDR3 consists of 16 residues. CDR1 is SNHLY and CDR2 is FYNNEI in the germline V gene.

The CDR3 reads CASSPPGRSINQPQHF. In DNA form, the CDR3 reads TGTGCCAGCTCACCACCGGGCAGGTCCATCAATCAGCCCCAGCATTTT. V gene TRBV18 combines with J gene TRBJ1-5; D is undetermined. Germline loops: CDR1 KGHSH, CDR2 LQKENI. The CDR3 sequence is 16 residues long. V lost 0 bases and J lost 3, with 12 bases in between. The variable domain in full, completed from reference TRBV18 and TRBJ1-5, reads NAGVMQNPRHLVRRRGQEARLRCSPMKGHSHVYWYRQLPEEGLKFMVYLQKENIIDESGMPKERFSAEFPKEGPSILRIQQVVRGDSAAYFCASSPPGRSINQPQHFGDGTRLSIL.

The V and J genes are TRBV6-5 and TRBJ1-5; no clear D gene. The V and J ends lost 2 bases and 5 bases respectively, with 4 bases between them. The CDR3 loop spans 12 amino acids. The V gene's germline CDR1 is MNHEY and CDR2 SVGAGI. As DNA, the CDR3 is TGTGCCAGCAGTTACCGAGATCAGCCCCAGCATTTT. Translation: CASSYRDQPQHF.